Included here is one T cell receptor beta chain sequence, with context. Germline-derived CDR1 and CDR2 are SGHNT and YYREEE (reference sequence). The CDR3 covers 13 residues. The ends were cut back, 5 bases at V and 1 base at J, with 9 bases in the middle. The data stem from a study of cytomegalovirus exposure and HLA in healthy donors. PCR amplification relied on 60 Vbeta primers (plus 13 Jbeta primers). Some clones are missing from TCRdb's copy, which holds only in-frame ones; the method was immunoSEQ multiplex PCR. This table has over 65,000 clones, approximately 78% appearing once. The sequencing sample was made of PBMCs. This clonotype was obtained from a man aged 35 to 55 in good health and CMV-seronegative. The chain carries TRBV5-4 and TRBJ1-1; D gene unclear. The CDR3 sequence: CASRATGNTEAFF. As DNA, the CDR3 is TGTGCCAGCAGGGCGACGGGGAACACTGAAGCTTTCTTT. Combining the CDR3 with reference TRBV5-4 and TRBJ1-1 gives the whole variable domain ETGVTQSPTHLIKTRGQQVTLRCSSQSGHNTVSWYQQALGQGPQFIFQYYREEENGRGNFPPRFSGLQFPNYSSELNVNALELDDSALYLCASRATGNTEAFFGQGTRLTVV.